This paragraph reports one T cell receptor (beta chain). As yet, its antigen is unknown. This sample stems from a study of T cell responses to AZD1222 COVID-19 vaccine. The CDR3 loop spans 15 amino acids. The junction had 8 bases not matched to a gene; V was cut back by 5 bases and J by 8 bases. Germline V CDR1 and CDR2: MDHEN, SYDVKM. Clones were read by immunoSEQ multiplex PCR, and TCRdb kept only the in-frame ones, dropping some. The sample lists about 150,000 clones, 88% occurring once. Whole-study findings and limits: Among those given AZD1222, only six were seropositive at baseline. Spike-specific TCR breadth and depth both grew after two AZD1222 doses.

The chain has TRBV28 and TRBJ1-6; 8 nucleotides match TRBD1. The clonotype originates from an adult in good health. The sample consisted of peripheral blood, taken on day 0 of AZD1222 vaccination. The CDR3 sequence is CASSPSDRAYSPLHF. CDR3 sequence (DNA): TGTGCCAGCAGTCCCTCGGACAGGGCTTATTCACCCCTCCACTTT.